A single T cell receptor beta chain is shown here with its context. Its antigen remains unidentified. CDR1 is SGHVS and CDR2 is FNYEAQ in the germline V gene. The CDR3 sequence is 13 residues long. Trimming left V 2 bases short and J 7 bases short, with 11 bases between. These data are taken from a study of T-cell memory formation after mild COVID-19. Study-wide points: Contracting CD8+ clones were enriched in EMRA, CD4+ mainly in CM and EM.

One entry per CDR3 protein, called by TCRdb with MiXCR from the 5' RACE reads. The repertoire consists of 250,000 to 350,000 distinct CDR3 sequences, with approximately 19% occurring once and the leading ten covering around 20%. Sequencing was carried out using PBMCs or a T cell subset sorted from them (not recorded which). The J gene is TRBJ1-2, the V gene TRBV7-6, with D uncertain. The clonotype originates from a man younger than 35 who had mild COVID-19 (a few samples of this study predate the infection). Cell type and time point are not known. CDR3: CASSLYGEGGYTF. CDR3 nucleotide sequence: TGTGCCAGCAGCTTATACGGCGAGGGTGGCTACACCTTC.